The 21 T cell receptor beta chains below all came from one sample that was sequenced in a study of T cells in Graves' hyperthyroidism and ophthalmopathy. RNA transcripts gave rise to amplified TCR beta CDR3 regions. Carried out on the TCR CDR3, a first-round RT-PCR used the HTBI primer set. TCRdb processed the multiplex PCR reads anew with MiXCR; each CDR3 protein has one entry. Found here are roughly 720,000 distinct CDR3 sequences, around a sixth of them singletons; the top ten hold roughly a sixth. Source material: blood. The receptors were gathered from a man aged 45-65 years with Graves' hyperthyroidism.

The CDR3: CASSRQMESGYTF. The CDR3 coding sequence is TGTGCCAGCTCCCGACAGATGGAGTCTGGCTACACCTTC. The rearrangement links TRBV6-1 to TRBJ1-2, with D maybe TRBD1 (5 bases). V was pared by 8 bases and J by 7 bases, with 17 bases between. This CDR3 comprises 13 residues. Germline V lookup: CDR1 MNHNS, CDR2 SASEGT.

The J gene is TRBJ2-7, the V gene TRBV9, with 9 bases that match TRBD1. The V segment lost 0 bases and the J segment 6 bases; nucleotides outside the gene matches: 4. CDR1 and CDR2 from the germline V gene are SGDLS and YYNGEE. The length of the CDR3 is 14 residues. The CDR3 DNA reads as TGTGCCAGCAGCGTAGAGGGACAGGGCGTCGAGCAGTACTTC. Translating gives CASSVEGQGVEQYF.

Details on this clonotype: This sequence may be a read error, since a much larger clone differs from it by one base. The chain joins TRBV28 to TRBJ1-6, with D possibly TRBD1 on 5 matching bases. Per germline, CDR1 MDHEN and CDR2 SYDVKM. CDR3 length: 14 residues. CDR3 in amino acids: CVSCEAQGGSPLHF. The CDR3 nucleotides read TGTGTCAGCTGTGAGGCCCAGGGAGGTTCACCCCTCCACTTT.

V usage is TRBV6-5 and J usage is TRBJ1-4, with D possibly TRBD1 on 5 matching bases. Germline V gives CDR1 MNHEY, CDR2 SVGAGI. CDR3 length: 14 residues. The V end was cut by 0 bases, the J end by 7 bases, with 9 bases between. The CDR3 nucleotides read TGTGCCAGCAGTTACTCCAGGGCGAGTGAAAAACTGTTTTTT. Its translation is CASSYSRASEKLFF.

This clonotype was seen ten or more times. V gene TRBV2 combines with J gene TRBJ2-1, with 9 bases matching TRBD1. V shed 4 bases and J 2 bases; nucleotides not matched to a gene: 3. CDR1 is SNHLY and CDR2 is FYNNEI in the germline V gene. The CDR3 sequence is 15 residues long. In nucleotides, the CDR3 is TGTGCCAGCAGTGCCCGGACAGGGGCCTACAATGAGCAGTTCTTC. It yields the protein CASSARTGAYNEQFF.

The rearrangement joins TRBV18 to TRBJ1-5; D perhaps matches TRBD1 (5 bases). V lost 2 bases and J lost 4, with 9 bases in between. Germline CDR1 is KGHSH and CDR2 is LQKENI. The length of the CDR3 is 14 residues. CDR3 sequence (DNA): TGTGCCAGCTCACCATCCACAGGAAATCAGCCCCAGCATTTT. Its translation is CASSPSTGNQPQHF.

This clonotype appeared many times. The chain links TRBV2 to TRBJ2-1; 7 positions agree with TRBD2. Germline CDR1 SNHLY, CDR2 FYNNEI. The CDR3 sequence is 15 residues long. The junction had 5 bases not matched to a gene; V was cut back by 6 bases and J by 0 bases. This chain's CDR3 is CASRLAGFSYNEQFF. In DNA form, the CDR3 reads TGTGCCAGCAGGTTAGCGGGTTTCTCCTACAATGAGCAGTTCTTC.

Many counts were recorded for this clonotype. The V gene is TRBV27, the J gene TRBJ2-1, with D possibly matching TRBD1 (6 bases). CDR3 length: 13 amino acids. Germline assignment: CDR1 MNHEY and CDR2 SMNVEV (reference sequence). V was pared by 5 bases and J by 8 bases, with 13 bases between. CDR3 amino acids: CASSPGRGHEQFF. The CDR3 bases are TGTGCCAGCAGTCCTGGCAGGGGACATGAGCAGTTCTTC.

The chain employs TRBV6-4 and TRBJ2-1; no definite D call. Deletions cut 5 bases from V and 1 base from J, with 15 bases between. The germline V gene has CDR1 MRHNA and CDR2 SNTAGT. The CDR3 sequence is 16 residues long. CDR3 in DNA: TGTGCCAGCAGTTACGGGTCGACGAGGTCCTACAATGAGCAGTTCTTC. Translated, it gives CASSYGSTRSYNEQFF.

The chain's CDR3 is CASRTNANTGELFF. The CDR3 DNA sequence: TGTGCCAGTAGAACTAATGCGAACACCGGGGAGCTGTTTTTT. This chain joins TRBV19 and TRBJ2-2, with D unclear. Germline values: CDR1 LNHDA, CDR2 SQIVND (reference sequence). There are 14 residues in the CDR3. The ends were cut back, 6 bases at V and 0 bases at J, with 8 bases in the middle.

The rearrangement joins TRBV25-1 to TRBJ1-2; D ambiguous. Germline CDR1 and CDR2: MGHDK and SYGVNS. This CDR3 contains 12 residues. V was cut by 5 bases and J by 8 bases, with 12 bases left in between. CDR3 DNA sequence: TGTGCCAGCAGTCCGGAGGCGGGGGGCTACACCTTC. Translating gives CASSPEAGGYTF.

The chain is built from TRBV28 and TRBJ1-2; maybe TRBD1 (6 bases). V was cut by 10 bases and J by 4 bases, with 19 bases left in between. The CDR3 totals 14 residues. Germline loops: CDR1 MDHEN, CDR2 SYDVKM. The CDR3 DNA sequence: TGTGCCATCAGCGCCATAGGGGGTAGCTATGGCTACACCTTC. Amino acid sequence: CAISAIGGSYGYTF.

Only one count was recorded for this clonotype. J is TRBJ1-1 and V is TRBV30; 8 bases map to TRBD1. With 5 bases clipped from V and 3 bases from J, the junction kept 8 bases outside the gene matches. This CDR3 comprises 14 residues. The germline CDR1 and CDR2 sequences are GTSNPN and SVGIG (reference sequence). The CDR3 nucleotides are TGTGCCTGGGTGACAGGGGTCTTATACACTGAAGCTTTCTTT. The encoded protein is CAWVTGVLYTEAFF.

The chain couples TRBV6-1 to TRBJ1-1; D uncertain. V was shortened by 4 bases and J by 8 bases, with 8 bases between the two germline ends. This CDR3 contains 11 residues. The V gene's germline CDR1 is MNHNS and CDR2 SASEGT. This CDR3 reads CASSGRTEAFF. The CDR3 region has the DNA TGTGCCAGCAGTGGGAGAACCGAAGCTTTCTTT.

This clonotype was counted ten times or more. The chain combines TRBV28 with TRBJ2-5; D perhaps matches TRBD2 (6 bases). In germline, CDR1 is MDHEN, CDR2 SYDVKM. There are 15 residues in the CDR3. Trimming pared 7 bases from V and 5 bases from J, leaving 20 bases between. The DNA of the CDR3 is TGTGCCAGCACACCCACATGGGGGGAGATGGAGACCCAGTACTTC. Its protein is CASTPTWGEMETQYF.

The chain links TRBV6-2 or TRBV6-3 to TRBJ2-2, with D unresolved. The length of the CDR3 is 12 residues. Trimming stripped 4 bases from V and 6 bases from J, with 6 bases between. Germline CDR1 is MNHEY and CDR2 is SVGEGT. CDR3 in amino acids: CASSFTPGELFF. In DNA, the CDR3 is TGTGCCAGCAGTTTTACGCCCGGGGAGCTGTTTTTT.

This clonotype has just a few counts. The CDR3 protein is CASSPGGAGNTIYF. The DNA of the CDR3 is TGTGCCAGCAGCCCCGGGGGGGCTGGAAACACCATATATTTT. This rearrangement joins TRBV11-3 to TRBJ1-3; the D gene is possibly TRBD1 (5 bases). With 5 bases removed from V and 2 bases from J, the gap between germline ends came to 10 bases. Germline-derived CDR1 and CDR2 are SGHNT and YENEEA. The CDR3 spans 14 residues.

The chain is built from TRBV7-2 and TRBJ2-1; tentative D call: TRBD1 (7 bases). The germline V and J ends were trimmed by 8 bases and 6 bases, with 23 bases remaining between them. Per germline, CDR1 SGHTA and CDR2 FQGNSA. The length of the CDR3 is 16 residues. CDR3 residues: CASSTELEGAVNEQFF. The DNA of the CDR3 is TGTGCCAGCTCCACCGAGCTGGAGGGGGCGGTCAATGAGCAGTTCTTC.

The chain is built from TRBV9 and TRBJ2-1; D remains unclear. This CDR3 spans 14 amino acids. From germline, CDR1 is SGDLS and CDR2 YYNGEE. Trimming cost V 2 bases and J 6 bases, with 12 bases left between them. CDR3 DNA: TGTGCCAGCAGCGTGGGTCCGAATGGCAATGAGCAGTTCTTC. Amino acids: CASSVGPNGNEQFF.

Remarks on this clonotype: Given a much more abundant clone one base away, this may be a read error. This chain connects TRBV30 to TRBJ2-4; D is undetermined. The germline V gene has CDR1 GTSNPN and CDR2 SVGIG (reference sequence). This CDR3 comprises 13 residues. The CDR3 protein is CASSPSPGYIQYF. For the CDR3, the DNA is TGTGCCTCGAGTCCCTCACCTGGGTACATTCAGTACTTC.

This clonotype was picked up many times. The chain has TRBV28 and TRBJ2-3; possible D gene TRBD2, 5 bases. Germline loops: CDR1 MDHEN, CDR2 SYDVKM. Trimming took 5 bases from V and 5 from J, leaving 8 bases between them. The CDR3 loop spans 12 amino acids. In DNA, the CDR3 is TGTGCCAGCAGTGGACTTGAAGATACGCAGTATTTT. Amino acids: CASSGLEDTQYF.